This is a list of T cell receptor beta chains from one sample in a study of CD8 T cells in Susac syndrome. MiXCR was run by TCRdb on the immunoSEQ multiplex PCR reads, yielding one entry per CDR3 protein. The repertoire holds 150,000 to 200,000 distinct CDR3 sequences, with 85% to 95% as singletons. Sequencing input: CD4+ T cells from PBMCs. The receptor set was obtained from a human donor in good health. Each CDR3 is given without its conserved first and last residue.

V gene	J gene	CDR3 protein
TRBV2	TRBJ2-1	ASTLQTSGYNEQF
TRBV7-7	TRBJ2-1	ASSATGGGYNEQF
TRBV20-1	TRBJ1-1	SAGSRVINTEAF
TRBV2	TRBJ1-2	ASSANRGGYGYT
TRBV7-9	TRBJ2-7	ASSLAVIYEQY
TRBV20-1	TRBJ1-1	SARGWDTEAF
TRBV6-1	TRBJ1-3	ASNPGHSGNTIY
TRBV29-1	TRBJ1-2	SVHQNGYT
TRBV6-1	TRBJ2-7	ASSRGWDLGYEQY
TRBV2	TRBJ1-2	ASRGGQRPIYGYT
TRBV4-2	TRBJ2-2	ASSHQGGTGELF
TRBV5-1	TRBJ2-5	ASSLRGGEGTQY
TRBV29-1	TRBJ2-3	SVWDRAHEGDTQY
TRBV4-2	TRBJ2-5	ASSPRGPLAAETQY
TRBV3-1	TRBJ1-2	ASSQESSLYT
TRBV7-9	TRBJ1-2	ASSLPGTAGY
TRBV6-5	TRBJ2-2	ASSYTTVTRGELF
TRBV29-1	TRBJ2-5	SVVAQDGETQY
TRBV20-1	TRBJ2-3	SVTAASTDTQY
TRBV6-5	TRBJ2-7	ASSRFKGYEQY
TRBV20-1	TRBJ1-3	SAFSNSGNTIY
TRBV19	TRBJ1-2	ASTQDPVGGYT